This record covers a single T cell receptor (beta chain). Using immunoSEQ multiplex PCR, the repertoire was profiled, and TCRdb retains in-frame clones only, with some absent. The data hold around 63,000 clones, with approximately 77% observed a single time. The data were obtained in a study of blood T cell repertoires in COVID-19. Looked up from germline, CDR1 is SQVTM and CDR2 is ANQGSEA. This CDR3 region has 14 residues. V was shortened by 4 bases and J by 0 bases, with 12 bases between the two germline ends. The sequence came from a woman aged 70-85 years with COVID-19, enrolled during active disease. Sequencing was carried out using peripheral blood. The chain uses TRBV29-1 and TRBJ1-2; D not certain. Here the CDR3 reads CSVGSHGTNYGYTF. The CDR3 nucleotides read TGCAGCGTTGGTAGCCATGGAACTAACTATGGCTACACCTTC.